The 10 T cell receptor beta chains given below trace back to one sample, sequenced in a study of blood T cells in healthy people across ages (dated by TCRdb to the mid-2010s). The library was prepared using 5' RACE. TCRdb names Illumina HiSeq 2500 as the instrument used. A second PCR of roughly 7 to 12 cycles was run with a J-beta primer mix and a sample-barcoded 5' primer. TCRdb trimmed the raw reads at Q25, called clones with MiXCR and kept productive beta chains. All rows with the same CDR3 protein become a single entry with the most common DNA and genes. The sample table contains 720,000 or so distinct CDR3 sequences; only one count was recorded for about 43% of them. 25% to 35% of the sample rests with the top ten. Sequenced input: blood. The receptors derive from a man older than 75 in good health.

The rearrangement joins TRBV13 to TRBJ1-1, with TRBD1 identical over 10 bases. The trim removed 3 bases at V and 0 bases at J, leaving 7 bases unmatched. Germline values: CDR1 PRHDT, CDR2 FYEKMQ (reference sequence). The CDR3 has 17 residues. The CDR3 DNA follows: TGTGCCAGCAGCTTGCGCCCGGGACAGGGGTTGAACACTGAAGCTTTCTTT. Translated, it gives CASSLRPGQGLNTEAFF.

The rearrangement joins TRBV6-2 or TRBV6-3 to TRBJ2-1, with D perhaps being TRBD1 or TRBD2 (6 bases each). Matching the DNA end better, TRBJ2-7 makes the J call doubtful. The germline V gene has CDR1 MNHEY and CDR2 SVGEGT. The CDR3 is 15 residues long. The CDR3 coding sequence is TGTGCCAGCAGTTACGAGGGGGGATTGAGGAATGAGCAGTACTTC. This sequence encodes CASSYEGGLRNEQYF.

The chain employs TRBV6-5 and TRBJ2-6; D gene ambiguous. V dropped 2 bases and J dropped 0 bases, with 8 bases sitting between them. The CDR3 has 16 residues. Per germline, CDR1 MNHEY and CDR2 SVGAGI. The CDR3 here is CASSYEVLSGANVLTF. Here the CDR3 DNA reads TGTGCCAGCAGTTACGAAGTGCTCTCTGGGGCCAACGTCCTGACTTTC.

The V and J genes are TRBV11-2 and TRBJ2-2, with unresolved D. In germline, CDR1 is SGHAT, CDR2 FQNNGV. The CDR3 length is 12 residues. Trimming took off 7 bases at V and 8 bases at J, with 11 bases between the two ends. CDR3 nucleotides: TGTGCCAGCAACATCCGAAGGGGGGAGCTGTTTTTT. Encoded protein: CASNIRRGELFF.

For this clonotype: This may arise from a read error, as a much more abundant clone is one base away. The J gene is TRBJ2-1, the V gene TRBV7-8; the match to TRBD2 covers 10 bases. The CDR3 covers 15 residues. Germline lookup yields CDR1 SGHVS and CDR2 FQNEAQ. The CDR3 loop reads CASSHTSGDLNERFF. The DNA for the CDR3 is TGTGCCAGCAGTCATACTAGCGGGGACCTCAATGAGCGGTTCTTC.

This clonotype has a count of ten or more. The chain uses TRBV21-1 and TRBJ2-5; TRBD2, the D gene given by the table, was not confirmed from the DNA. TRBV21-1 represents a pseudogene. This CDR3 spans 17 amino acids. CDR3 region: CASSKVNLAGRQETQYF. As DNA, the CDR3 is TGTGCCAGCAGCAAAGTTAATCTAGCGGGACGACAAGAGACCCAGTACTTC.

This chain uses TRBV10-3 with TRBJ2-5; the match to TRBD1 covers 9 bases. The germline V gene encodes CDR1 ENHRY and CDR2 SYGVKD. The CDR3 is 14 amino acids. V trimming: 6 bases; J trimming: 10 bases; junction bases outside the gene matches: 12. The DNA for the CDR3 is TGTGCCATCAGGGACAGGGGCGAAGGGGTTGGCCAGTACTTC. It codes for CAIRDRGEGVGQYF.

The chain has TRBV7-6 and TRBJ1-1, with unresolved D. The CDR3 has 14 residues. The V and J ends lost 2 bases and 0 bases respectively, with 7 bases between them. Germline V gives CDR1 SGHVS, CDR2 FNYEAQ. The CDR3 reads CASSLRTVNTEAFF. CDR3 nucleotide sequence: TGTGCCAGCAGCTTACGCACTGTGAACACTGAAGCTTTCTTT.

V and J are TRBV29-1 and TRBJ2-5; D gene ambiguous. The CDR3 totals 13 residues. V was shortened by 6 bases and J by 0 bases, with 11 bases between the two germline ends. Germline V gene sequence: CDR1 SQVTM, CDR2 ANQGSEA. This CDR3 reads CSVTAEYQETQYF. The CDR3 nucleotides are TGCAGCGTCACGGCAGAGTACCAAGAGACCCAGTACTTC.

The V gene is TRBV6-1, the J gene TRBJ1-1, with TRBD1 matching over 12 bases. Germline V lookup: CDR1 MNHNS, CDR2 SASEGT. J lost 0 bases, V lost 4 bases, and 3 bases had no gene match. The CDR3 has 16 amino acids. The CDR3 here is CASSGRDRGLNTEAFF. CDR3 DNA sequence: TGTGCCAGCAGTGGCCGGGACAGGGGGCTGAACACTGAAGCTTTCTTT.